Each of the 19 T cell receptor beta chains below was sequenced from the same sample in a study of blood T cell repertoires in COVID-19. Sequenced by immunoSEQ multiplex PCR; TCRdb stores in-frame clones only, minus some. Of about 250,000 clones listed, around four fifths are singletons. The sequenced sample consisted of peripheral blood. These receptors were taken from a woman aged 40 to 50 with active or convalescent COVID-19.

CDR3 nucleotides: TGTGCCAGCAACCAACAAGGGAGGAGCACAGATACGCAGTATTTT. Residues: CASNQQGRSTDTQYF. The chain uses TRBV5-4 and TRBJ2-3; tentative D call: TRBD2 (6 bases). This CDR3 contains 15 residues. CDR1 and CDR2 from the germline V gene are SGHNT and YYREEE (reference sequence). V dropped 6 bases and J dropped 0 bases, with 14 bases sitting between them.

Comment on this clone: Other nucleotide sequences from this sample produce the same CDR3. The chain employs TRBV28 and TRBJ1-4; D uncertain. V was cut by 5 bases and J by 8 bases, with 15 bases left in between. This CDR3 is built from 14 residues. From germline, CDR1 is MDHEN and CDR2 SYDVKM. The CDR3 protein is CASSPPGGGEKLFF. DNA of the CDR3: TGTGCCAGCAGTCCCCCCGGAGGAGGAGAAAAACTGTTTTTT.

This clone was detected a few times. Other nucleotide sequences in the sample specify the same CDR3. The J gene is TRBJ1-5, the V gene TRBV5-4; D might be TRBD1 (5 bases). CDR1 is SGHNT and CDR2 is YYREEE in the germline V gene (reference sequence). The CDR3 is made up of 15 amino acids. V shed 2 bases and J shed 4 bases, with 13 bases lying between them. The CDR3 DNA is TGTGCCAGCAGCTTACAAGGGGCGGGAAATCAGCCCCAGCATTTT. This encodes CASSLQGAGNQPQHF.

Here the CDR3 reads CASSGGPNSPLHF. The CDR3 DNA is TGTGCCAGCAGCGGAGGGCCCAATTCACCCCTCCACTTT. This chain links TRBV3-1 (or the pseudogene TRBV3-2) with TRBJ1-6; D is unclear. Germline CDR1 reads LGHDT; CDR2 reads YNNKEL (reference sequence). This CDR3 is 13 amino acids long. The V end was cut by 5 bases, the J end by 7 bases, with 9 bases between.

J is TRBJ2-1 and V is TRBV12-5, with 8 bases aligning to TRBD2. This CDR3 has 16 residues. Per the germline V gene, CDR1 is LGHNT and CDR2 is FRNRAP. The ends lost 2 bases at V and 3 bases at J; junction bases unmatched: 6. Here the CDR3 DNA reads TGTGCTAGTGGTTTGCCCAAGGCGGGGGGCTACAATGAGCAGTTCTTC. Its translation is CASGLPKAGGYNEQFF.

V is TRBV4-1 and J is TRBJ2-3; D is ambiguous. The CDR3 has 16 amino acids. V lost 0 bases and J lost 0, with 10 bases in between. CDR1 and CDR2 from the germline V gene are MGHRA and YSYEKL. CDR3 bases: TGCGCCAGCAGCCAAGACTCCACGGTTAGCACAGATACGCAGTATTTT. Translated: CASSQDSTVSTDTQYF.

The rearrangement links TRBV2 to TRBJ2-3; 14 nucleotides align to TRBD2. J was trimmed by 5 bases and V by 6 bases; bases with no gene match: 4. Germline CDR1 is SNHLY and CDR2 is FYNNEI. The CDR3 is 15 residues long. The CDR3 protein is CASRRTSGGIDTQYF. DNA for the CDR3: TGTGCCAGCAGGAGGACTAGCGGGGGGATAGATACGCAGTATTTT.

The DNA of the CDR3 is TGCAGCGTTGCGGTGACAGGGAACAATGAGCAGTTCTTC. Encoded protein: CSVAVTGNNEQFF. The rearrangement uses TRBV29-1 and TRBJ2-1, with 7 nucleotides matching TRBD1. This CDR3 contains 13 residues. V lost 4 bases to trimming and J lost 5 bases; unmatched junction nucleotides: 5. Germline V lookup: CDR1 SQVTM, CDR2 ANQGSEA.

J is TRBJ1-4 and V is TRBV28; the match to TRBD1 covers 7 bases. The germline gives CDR1 MDHEN, CDR2 SYDVKM. This CDR3 region has 14 residues. V dropped 7 bases and J dropped 8; count of bases not matched to a gene: 10. CDR3 amino acids: CASIPGGLREKLFF. The CDR3, as DNA: TGTGCCAGCATCCCAGGGGGGCTAAGAGAAAAACTGTTTTTT.

V and J are TRBV3-1 (or the pseudogene TRBV3-2) and TRBJ1-4; 7 nucleotides match TRBD1. The CDR3 extends over 15 amino acids. V lost 7 bases, J lost 5 bases, and 10 bases stayed unmatched. Germline V gene data show CDR1 as LGHDT and CDR2 as YNNKEL (reference sequence). This CDR3 is CASTTTGTENEKLFF. The CDR3 nucleotides are TGTGCCAGCACCACGACCGGGACAGAGAATGAAAAACTGTTTTTT.

This rearrangement joins TRBV3-1 (or the pseudogene TRBV3-2) to TRBJ1-1, with TRBD1 as a possible D gene (5 bases). This CDR3 is 14 amino acids long. The V end lost 1 base, the J end lost 8 bases, and 14 bases lay between the germline ends. Germline V gene data show CDR1 as LGHDT and CDR2 as YNNKEL (reference sequence). The chain's CDR3 is CASSQGGTGREAFF. As DNA, the CDR3 is TGTGCCAGCAGCCAAGGCGGGACGGGAAGAGAAGCTTTCTTT.

V and J are TRBV19 and TRBJ2-4; 9 bases align to TRBD1. The CDR3 spans 12 residues. Germline V CDR1 and CDR2: LNHDA, SQIVND (reference sequence). With V trimmed by 7 bases and J by 7 bases, 2 bases remained unmatched. Here the CDR3 reads CASIGTGNIQYF. Written as DNA, the CDR3 is TGTGCCAGTATCGGGACAGGGAACATTCAGTACTTC.

The chain has TRBV13 and TRBJ1-3; 9 positions match TRBD1. The germline CDR1 and CDR2 sequences are PRHDT and FYEKMQ (reference sequence). The CDR3 contains 15 residues. Trimming removed 6 bases from V and 8 bases from J; junction bases left unmatched: 11. The CDR3 coding sequence is TGTGCCAGCAGTACGACAGGGGGGCTTCAGGACACCATATATTTT. Translated, it gives CASSTTGGLQDTIYF.

This sequence joins TRBV2 and TRBJ1-5; D unresolved. Germline V gene lookup returns CDR1 SNHLY and CDR2 FYNNEI. V was clipped by 6 bases and J by 7 bases, with 13 bases between them. The CDR3 contains 13 residues. CDR3 sequence reads: CASRKDRGQPQHF. CDR3 in DNA: TGTGCCAGCAGGAAAGATCGAGGGCAGCCCCAGCATTTT.

CDR3 DNA sequence: TGTGCCAGCAGCCTCGGCGAAAGGACAGGCTATAATTCACCCCTCCACTTT. As protein: CASSLGERTGYNSPLHF. The chain is built from TRBV14 and TRBJ1-6; 7 bases line up with TRBD1. The CDR3 extends over 17 amino acids. V lost 4 bases and J lost 3; bases outside the gene matches: 9. CDR1 SGHDN and CDR2 FVKESK come from the germline V gene. Full variable domain (rest looked up from reference TRBV14 and TRBJ1-6): EAGVTQFPSHSVIEKGQTVTLRCDPISGHDNLYWYRRVMGKEIKFLLHFVKESKQDESGMPNNRFLAERTGGTYSTLKVQPAELEDSGVYFCASSLGERTGYNSPLHFGNGTRLTVT.

This clone appeared a few times. This chain joins TRBV6-1 and TRBJ1-2; D is uncertain. V was pared by 1 base and J by 8 bases, with 11 bases between. The germline V gene has CDR1 MNHNS and CDR2 SASEGT. The CDR3 contains 13 residues. This CDR3 is CASSEVRGRGYTF. The CDR3 bases are TGTGCCAGCAGTGAAGTTCGAGGGCGCGGCTACACCTTC.

This chain joins TRBV7-2 and TRBJ2-3; D unclear. The CDR3 totals 13 residues. V dropped 6 bases and J dropped 2 bases, with 9 bases sitting between them. The germline gives CDR1 SGHTA, CDR2 FQGNSA. The CDR3 is CASSLPSTDTQYF. CDR3 in DNA: TGTGCCAGCAGTCTCCCCTCCACAGATACGCAGTATTTT.

The sample holds one count of this clone. The genes are TRBV25-1 and TRBJ1-2, with a tentative D call TRBD1 (6 bases). CDR3 size: 14 residues. Looked up from germline, CDR1 is MGHDK and CDR2 is SYGVNS. V shed 2 bases and J shed 7 bases, with 14 bases lying between them. As DNA, the CDR3 is TGTGCCAGCAGTGAAGGGGCAGGGGTAGGTGGCTACACCTTC. Translating it yields CASSEGAGVGGYTF.

The V gene is TRBV10-3, the J gene TRBJ1-1, with TRBD1 matching over 7 bases. Losses at the gene ends were 10 bases for V and 1 base for J; bases not matched to a gene: 6. CDR1 ENHRY and CDR2 SYGVKD come from the germline V gene. The CDR3 runs 13 residues. The CDR3 region has the DNA TGTGCCACGTACAGGGGTCGGAACACTGAAGCTTTCTTT. This gives the protein CATYRGRNTEAFF.